This TCR beta chain was sequenced for a study of regulatory T cells in long-lasting Graves disease. Overall study results and limits: Persistent Graves' patients showed a TCR diversity that was lower than that of newly diagnosed ones.

This clonotype was recorded at least ten times. Its antigen is unidentified. Arm-PCR of CDR3 regions and iRepertoire HTBI primers were used to build TCR beta libraries. TCRdb redid the calling of the multiplex PCR reads with MiXCR, one entry per CDR3 protein. The repertoire includes about 430,000 distinct CDR3 sequences, about 15% of them detected once, and approximately 7.8% sits in the top ten. Time point meaning: newly diagnosed GD, antithyroid drugs for less than 3 months. Generation of the TCR library employed RNA extracted from PBMCs. The CDR3 runs 14 residues. V lost 5 bases, J lost 7 bases, and 16 bases lay in between. These data were also reused for a study on T cells in Graves' hyperthyroidism and ophthalmopathy.

This specimen was peripheral blood mononuclear cells (PBMCs), taken at new diagnosis, from a patient treated with antithyroid drugs. The chain joins TRBV12-3 or TRBV12-4 to TRBJ2-3; TRBD2 is a possible D gene (6 bases). The TCR sequence derives from a woman aged 40 to 55 with Graves disease. This CDR3 reads CASSKGGGGNTQYF. For the CDR3, the DNA is TGTGCCAGCAGTAAAGGCGGAGGCGGGAATACGCAGTATTTT.